Sequencing of this T cell receptor beta chain was carried out in a study of CD8+CD57+ T cells in acquired aplastic anemia. About the research overall: DNA recovered from sorted CD4+ and CD8+ cells had a mean of approximately 3 ug. Study outcomes and limitations: Statistical testing detected no significant gap in CD8+ Simpson's diversity between patients and controls.

TCR beta VDJ and CDR3 profiling used genomic DNA as template. One entry per CDR3 protein, called by TCRdb with MiXCR from the reads. The data hold approximately 170,000 distinct CDR3 sequences, with roughly 45% observed a single time. The length of the CDR3 is 14 residues. J was trimmed by 7 bases and V by 5 bases; bases with no gene match: 10. Germline CDR1 SGHTA, CDR2 FQGNSA. This clonotype was counted ten times or more. Its matching antigen is unknown. Flow cytometry had shown expanded CD8+CD57+ cells in the patients chosen for sequencing. A severe acquired aplastic anemia diagnosis applied to all patients.

The sample comprised sorted CD4+, CD8+, or CD8+CD57+ T cells (not recorded which) from PBMCs. The rearrangement joins TRBV7-2 to TRBJ2-5, with 7 bases identical to TRBD1. The TCR sequence derives from a human donor with aplastic anemia. Here the CDR3 reads CASSRDSMSSTQYF. Here the CDR3 DNA reads TGTGCCAGCAGCCGGGACAGCATGAGTTCGACCCAGTACTTC.